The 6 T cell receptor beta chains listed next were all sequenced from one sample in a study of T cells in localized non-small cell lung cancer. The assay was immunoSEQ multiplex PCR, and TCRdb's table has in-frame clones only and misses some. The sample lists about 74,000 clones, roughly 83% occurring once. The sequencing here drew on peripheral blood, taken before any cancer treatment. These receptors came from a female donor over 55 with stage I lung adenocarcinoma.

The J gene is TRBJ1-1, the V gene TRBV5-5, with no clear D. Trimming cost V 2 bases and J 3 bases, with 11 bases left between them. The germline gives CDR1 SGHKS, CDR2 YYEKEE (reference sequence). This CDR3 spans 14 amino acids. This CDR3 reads CASSFQLGYTEAFF. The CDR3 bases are TGTGCCAGCAGCTTCCAGCTAGGGTACACTGAAGCTTTCTTT.

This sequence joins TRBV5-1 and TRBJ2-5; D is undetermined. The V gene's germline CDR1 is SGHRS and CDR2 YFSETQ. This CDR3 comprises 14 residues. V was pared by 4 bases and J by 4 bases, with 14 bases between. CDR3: CASSAGSVRETQYF. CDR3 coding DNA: TGCGCCAGCAGCGCCGGCTCGGTGCGAGAGACCCAGTACTTC.

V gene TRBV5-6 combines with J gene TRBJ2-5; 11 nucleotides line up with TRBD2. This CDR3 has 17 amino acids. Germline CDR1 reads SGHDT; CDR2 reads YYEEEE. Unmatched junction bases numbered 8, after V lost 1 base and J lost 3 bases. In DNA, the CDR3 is TGTGCCAGCAGCTTGTATAGCGGGGGGGCCGGGGAAGAGACCCAGTACTTC. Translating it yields CASSLYSGGAGEETQYF.

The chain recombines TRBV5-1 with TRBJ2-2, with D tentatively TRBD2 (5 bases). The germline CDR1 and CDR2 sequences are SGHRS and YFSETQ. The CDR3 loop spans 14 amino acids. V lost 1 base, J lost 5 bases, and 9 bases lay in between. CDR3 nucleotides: TGCGCCAGCAGCTTGAGTGAGGGAACCGGGGAGCTGTTTTTT. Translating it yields CASSLSEGTGELFF. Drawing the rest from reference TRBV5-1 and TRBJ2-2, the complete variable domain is KAGVTQTPRYLIKTRGQQVTLSCSPISGHRSVSWYQQTPGQGLQFLFEYFSETQRNKGNFPGRFSGRQFSNSRSEMNVSTLELGDSALYLCASSLSEGTGELFFGEGSRLTVL.

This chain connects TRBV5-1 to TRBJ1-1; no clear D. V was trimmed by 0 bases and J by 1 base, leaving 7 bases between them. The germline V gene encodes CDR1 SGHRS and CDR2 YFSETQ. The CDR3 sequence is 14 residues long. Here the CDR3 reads CASSLVPTNTEAFF. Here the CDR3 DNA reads TGCGCCAGCAGCTTGGTCCCTACGAACACTGAAGCTTTCTTT. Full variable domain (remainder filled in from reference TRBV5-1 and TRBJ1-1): KAGVTQTPRYLIKTRGQQVTLSCSPISGHRSVSWYQQTPGQGLQFLFEYFSETQRNKGNFPGRFSGRQFSNSRSEMNVSTLELGDSALYLCASSLVPTNTEAFFGQGTRLTVV.

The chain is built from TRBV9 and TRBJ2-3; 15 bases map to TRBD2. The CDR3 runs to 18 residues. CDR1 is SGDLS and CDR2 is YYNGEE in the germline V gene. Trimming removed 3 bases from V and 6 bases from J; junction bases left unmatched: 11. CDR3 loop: CASSARSSGTSGGDTQYF. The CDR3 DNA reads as TGTGCCAGCAGCGCCCGATCGAGCGGGACTAGCGGGGGGGATACGCAGTATTTT.